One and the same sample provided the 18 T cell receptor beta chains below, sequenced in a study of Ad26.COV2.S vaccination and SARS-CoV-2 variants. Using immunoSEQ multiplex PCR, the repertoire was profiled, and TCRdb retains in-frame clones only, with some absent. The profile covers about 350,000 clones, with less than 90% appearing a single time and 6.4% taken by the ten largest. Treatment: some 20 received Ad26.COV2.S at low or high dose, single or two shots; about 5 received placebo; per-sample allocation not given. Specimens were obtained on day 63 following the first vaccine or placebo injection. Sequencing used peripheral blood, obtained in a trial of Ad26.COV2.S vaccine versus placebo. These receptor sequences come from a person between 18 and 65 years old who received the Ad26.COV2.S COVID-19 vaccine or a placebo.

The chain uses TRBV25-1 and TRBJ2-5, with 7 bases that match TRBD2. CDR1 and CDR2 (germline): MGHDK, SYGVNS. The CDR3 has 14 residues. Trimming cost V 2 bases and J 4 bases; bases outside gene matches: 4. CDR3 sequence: CASSERSGGETQYF. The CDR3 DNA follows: TGTGCCAGCAGTGAAAGGTCGGGGGGAGAGACCCAGTACTTC.

The CDR3 sequence is CATATSGSGDTQYF. CDR3 in DNA: TGTGCCACGGCGACTAGCGGGAGTGGAGATACGCAGTATTTT. The J gene is TRBJ2-3, the V gene TRBV24-1; TRBD2 agrees at 12 bases. The V gene's germline CDR1 is KGHDR and CDR2 SFDVKD. V shed 10 bases and J 5 bases; nucleotides not matched to a gene: 6. The CDR3 is 14 residues long.

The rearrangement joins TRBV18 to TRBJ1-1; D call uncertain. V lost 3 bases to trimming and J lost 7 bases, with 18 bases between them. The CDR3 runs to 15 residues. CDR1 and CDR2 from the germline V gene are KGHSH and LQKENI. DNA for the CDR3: TGTGCCAGCTCACCGAAGGAGGTTTCGCATGATGAAGCTTTCTTT. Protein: CASSPKEVSHDEAFF.

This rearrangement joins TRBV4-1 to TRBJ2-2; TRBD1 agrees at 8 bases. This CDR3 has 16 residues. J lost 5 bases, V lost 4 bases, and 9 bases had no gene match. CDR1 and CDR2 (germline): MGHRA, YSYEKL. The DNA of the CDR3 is TGCGCCAGCAGCCGTCAGACAGGGGTTGGGACCGGGGAGCTGTTTTTT. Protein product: CASSRQTGVGTGELFF.

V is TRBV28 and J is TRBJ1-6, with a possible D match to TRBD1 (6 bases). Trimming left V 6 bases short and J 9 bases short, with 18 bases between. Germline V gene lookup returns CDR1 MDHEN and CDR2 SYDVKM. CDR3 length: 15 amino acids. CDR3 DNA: TGTGCCAGCAGGCCCTCGGAGGGGGAGGCTTCACCCCTCCACTTT. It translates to CASRPSEGEASPLHF. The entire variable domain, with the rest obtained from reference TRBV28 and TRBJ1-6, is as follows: DVKVTQSSRYLVKRTGEKVFLECVQDMDHENMFWYRQDPGLGLRLIYFSYDVKMKEKGDIPEGYSVSREKKERFSLILESASTNQTSMYLCASRPSEGEASPLHFGNGTRLTVT.

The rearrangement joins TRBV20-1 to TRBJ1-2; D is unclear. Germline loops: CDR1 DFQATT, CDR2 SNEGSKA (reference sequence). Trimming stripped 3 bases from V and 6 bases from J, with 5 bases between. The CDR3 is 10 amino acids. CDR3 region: CSAREDGYTF. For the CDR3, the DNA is TGCAGTGCTAGGGAGGATGGCTACACCTTC.

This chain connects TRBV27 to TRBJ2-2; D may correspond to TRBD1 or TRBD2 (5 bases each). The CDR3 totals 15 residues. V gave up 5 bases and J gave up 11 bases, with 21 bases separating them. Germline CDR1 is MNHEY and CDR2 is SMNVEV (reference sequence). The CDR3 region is CASSGPSHGTGELFF. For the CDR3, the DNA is TGTGCCAGCAGTGGGCCCTCGCACGGGACGGGAGAGCTGTTTTTT.

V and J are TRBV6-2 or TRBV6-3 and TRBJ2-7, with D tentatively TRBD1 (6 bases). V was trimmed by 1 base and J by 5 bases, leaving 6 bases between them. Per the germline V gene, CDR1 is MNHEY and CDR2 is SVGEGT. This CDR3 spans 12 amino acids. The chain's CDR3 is CASSYYRDEQYF. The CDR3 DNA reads TGTGCCAGCAGTTACTACAGGGACGAGCAGTACTTC.

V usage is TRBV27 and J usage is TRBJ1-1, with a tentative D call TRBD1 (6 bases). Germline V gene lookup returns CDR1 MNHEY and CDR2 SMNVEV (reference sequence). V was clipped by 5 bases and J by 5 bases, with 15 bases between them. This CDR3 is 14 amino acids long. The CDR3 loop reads CASSPRTVTTEAFF. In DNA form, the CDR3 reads TGTGCCAGCAGTCCCCGGACAGTAACGACTGAAGCTTTCTTT.

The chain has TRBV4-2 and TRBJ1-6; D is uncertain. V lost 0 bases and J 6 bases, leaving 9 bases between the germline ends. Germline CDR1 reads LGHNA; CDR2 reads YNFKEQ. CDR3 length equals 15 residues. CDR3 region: CASSQDGQPNSPLHF. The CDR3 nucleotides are TGTGCCAGCAGCCAAGATGGGCAGCCTAATTCACCCCTCCACTTT.

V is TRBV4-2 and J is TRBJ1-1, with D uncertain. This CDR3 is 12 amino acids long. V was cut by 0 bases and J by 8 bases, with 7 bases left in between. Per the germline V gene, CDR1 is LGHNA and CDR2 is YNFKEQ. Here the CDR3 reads CASSQDLREAFF. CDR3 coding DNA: TGTGCCAGCAGCCAAGATCTCCGGGAAGCTTTCTTT.

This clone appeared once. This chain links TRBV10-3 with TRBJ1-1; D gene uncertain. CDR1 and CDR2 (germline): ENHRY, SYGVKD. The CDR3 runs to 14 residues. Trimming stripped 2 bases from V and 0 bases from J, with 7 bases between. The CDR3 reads CAISESTMNTEAFF. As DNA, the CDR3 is TGTGCCATCAGTGAGAGTACTATGAACACTGAAGCTTTCTTT.

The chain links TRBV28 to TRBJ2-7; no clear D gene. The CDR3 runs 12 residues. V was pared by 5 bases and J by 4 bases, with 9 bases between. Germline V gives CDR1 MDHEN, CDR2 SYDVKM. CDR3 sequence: CASSPPMYEQYF. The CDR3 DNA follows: TGTGCCAGCAGTCCCCCGATGTACGAGCAGTACTTC.

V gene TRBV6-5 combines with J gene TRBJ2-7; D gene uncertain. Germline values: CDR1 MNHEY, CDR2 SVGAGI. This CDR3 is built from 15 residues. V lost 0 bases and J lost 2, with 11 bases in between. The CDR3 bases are TGTGCCAGCAGTTACTCCAGAAGGCAAGCCTACGAGCAGTACTTC. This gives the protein CASSYSRRQAYEQYF.

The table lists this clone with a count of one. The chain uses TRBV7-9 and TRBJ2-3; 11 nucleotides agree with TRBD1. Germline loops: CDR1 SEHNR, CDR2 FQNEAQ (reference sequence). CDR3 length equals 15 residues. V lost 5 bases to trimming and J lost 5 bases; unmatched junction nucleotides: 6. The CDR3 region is CASSPRTGGGDTQYF. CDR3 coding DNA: TGTGCCAGCAGCCCTCGGACAGGGGGCGGAGATACGCAGTATTTT.

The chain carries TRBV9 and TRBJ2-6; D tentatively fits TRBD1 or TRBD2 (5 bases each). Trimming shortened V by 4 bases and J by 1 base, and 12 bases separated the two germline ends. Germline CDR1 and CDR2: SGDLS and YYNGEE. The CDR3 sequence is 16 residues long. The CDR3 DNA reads TGTGCCAGCAGCCCTAGAGGGGATTCTGGGGCCAACGTCCTGACTTTC. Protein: CASSPRGDSGANVLTF.

The CDR3 region has the DNA TGTGCCAGCAGCTTTTTCACTAGCGGGGTGAACACCGGGGAGCTGTTTTTT. It yields the protein CASSFFTSGVNTGELFF. This rearrangement joins TRBV11-2 to TRBJ2-2, with 10 bases matching TRBD2. This CDR3 region has 17 residues. Trimming at V came to 3 bases and at J to 1 base, leaving 5 bases not matched to a gene. Germline assignment: CDR1 SGHAT and CDR2 FQNNGV.

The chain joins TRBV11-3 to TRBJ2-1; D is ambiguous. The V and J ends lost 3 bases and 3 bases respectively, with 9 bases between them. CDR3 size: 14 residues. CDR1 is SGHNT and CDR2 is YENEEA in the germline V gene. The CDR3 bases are TGTGCCAGCAGCTTTTCGGACCACTACAATGAGCAGTTCTTC. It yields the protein CASSFSDHYNEQFF. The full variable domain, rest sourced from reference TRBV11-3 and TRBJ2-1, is EAGVVQSPRYKIIEKKQPVAFWCNPISGHNTLYWYLQNLGQGPELLIRYENEEAVDDSQLPKDRFSAERLKGVDSTLKIQPAELGDSAVYLCASSFSDHYNEQFFGPGTRLTVL.